The 12 T cell receptor beta chains below come from one sample, sequenced in a study of T cells in Graves' hyperthyroidism and ophthalmopathy. Amplified TCR beta CDR3 regions derived from RNA transcripts. HTBI primers were employed in a first-round RT-PCR of the TCR CDR3. TCRdb redid the calling of the multiplex PCR reads with MiXCR, one entry per CDR3 protein. The data hold fewer than 450,000 distinct CDR3 sequences, with approximately 18% observed a single time. The specimen sequenced was blood. The source of these receptors is a woman in her 30s with Graves' hyperthyroidism that later progressed to Graves' ophthalmopathy.

This clonotype was counted a few times. This rearrangement joins TRBV10-1 to TRBJ2-1, with a tentative D call TRBD1 (6 bases). The CDR3 has 15 amino acids. The V gene lost 0 bases and the J gene lost 9 bases, with 15 bases spanning the gap. Per the germline V gene, CDR1 is WNHNN and CDR2 is SYGVQD (reference sequence). Written as DNA, the CDR3 is TGCGCCAGCAGTGAGTCGGGGGCCCGGGCTGGTGAGCAGTTCTTC. Its translation: CASSESGARAGEQFF.

In its sample, this clonotype was seen many times. The rearrangement links TRBV7-9 to TRBJ1-6, with 7 bases that match TRBD1. Germline V gives CDR1 SEHNR, CDR2 FQNEAQ (reference sequence). The CDR3 loop spans 13 amino acids. Trimming cost V 6 bases and J 9 bases; bases outside gene matches: 5. The CDR3 sequence is CASRLPGGSPLHF. The CDR3 DNA reads TGTGCCAGCAGGCTCCCAGGGGGTTCACCCCTCCACTTT.

This clonotype was seen only a few times. The J gene is TRBJ1-5, the V gene TRBV29-1; TRBD1 matches 9 bases. The CDR3 contains 15 residues. The ends lost 4 bases at V and 4 bases at J; junction bases unmatched: 8. Germline CDR1 is SQVTM and CDR2 is ANQGSEA. This CDR3 is CSVGLNRGRNQPQHF. The CDR3 nucleotides read TGCAGCGTTGGGCTTAACAGGGGGCGAAATCAGCCCCAGCATTTT.

This clonotype was seen ten or more times. The CDR3 DNA sequence: TGTGCCAGCAGTTTTTCAGCGGTTGACACCGGGGAGCTGTTTTTT. Amino acid sequence: CASSFSAVDTGELFF. The chain carries TRBV28 and TRBJ2-2; D is possibly TRBD2 (5 bases). V lost 3 bases, J lost 3 bases, and 11 bases lay in between. Germline lookup yields CDR1 MDHEN and CDR2 SYDVKM. This CDR3 has 15 residues. Filled out from reference TRBV28 and TRBJ2-2, the complete variable domain reads DVKVTQSSRYLVKRTGEKVFLECVQDMDHENMFWYRQDPGLGLRLIYFSYDVKMKEKGDIPEGYSVSREKKERFSLILESASTNQTSMYLCASSFSAVDTGELFFGEGSRLTVL.

This clonotype appeared many times. The rearrangement links TRBV28 to TRBJ2-3; TRBD2 agrees at 11 bases. The CDR3 has 24 residues. Germline trimming cut 6 bases from V and 0 bases from J; bases unmatched to any gene: 29. The germline CDR1 and CDR2 sequences are MDHEN and SYDVKM. The CDR3 sequence is CASRPPPGVHRDRLAGTSTDTQYF. In DNA form, the CDR3 reads TGTGCCAGCAGACCCCCTCCGGGTGTACACAGAGACCGACTAGCGGGGACCAGCACAGATACGCAGTATTTT.

This clonotype was found a few times. The chain links TRBV20-1 to TRBJ1-5; D gene uncertain. The V end lost 6 bases, the J end lost 6 bases, and 15 bases lay between the germline ends. From germline, CDR1 is DFQATT and CDR2 SNEGSKA (reference sequence). The length of the CDR3 is 13 residues. Here the CDR3 DNA reads TGCAGTGCCCTTGACGGTGTCGGTCAGCCCCAGCATTTT. Translating it yields CSALDGVGQPQHF.

The sample holds one count of this clonotype. The chain is built from TRBV3-1 and TRBJ1-5; 9 nucleotides align to TRBD1. J was trimmed by 5 bases and V by 2 bases; bases with no gene match: 7. The CDR3 contains 16 residues. Per germline, CDR1 LGHDT and CDR2 YNNKEL (reference sequence). This CDR3 reads CASSQRDRVWYQPQHF. The DNA for the CDR3 is TGTGCCAGCAGCCAAAGGGACAGGGTTTGGTATCAGCCCCAGCATTTT.

This chain uses TRBV6-2 or TRBV6-3 with TRBJ2-2, with 10 bases aligning to TRBD2. The CDR3 covers 16 residues. CDR1 is MNHEY and CDR2 is SVGEGT in the germline V gene. Losses at the gene ends were 2 bases for V and 3 bases for J; bases not matched to a gene: 3. CDR3 nucleotides: TGTGCCAGCAGTTACCCAGCGGGGGGGGACACCGGGGAGCTGTTTTTT. This encodes CASSYPAGGDTGELFF.

This clonotype showed up many times. V and J are TRBV6-1 and TRBJ2-3, with a weak D call TRBD2 (5 bases). This CDR3 is built from 14 residues. The V gene lost 6 bases and the J gene lost 0 bases, with 10 bases spanning the gap. Germline lookup yields CDR1 MNHNS and CDR2 SASEGT. The CDR3 DNA follows: TGTGCCAGCAGCGGGGTCAAGAGCACAGATACGCAGTATTTT. Its translation: CASSGVKSTDTQYF.

This clonotype was seen repeatedly, ten times or more. This sequence joins TRBV6-5 and TRBJ2-7; D remains unclear. V was shortened by 2 bases and J by 7 bases, with 9 bases between the two germline ends. CDR3 length equals 12 residues. In germline, CDR1 is MNHEY, CDR2 SVGAGI. The DNA for the CDR3 is TGTGCCAGCAGTTACGGTGGAGAAGAGCAGTACTTC. It yields the protein CASSYGGEEQYF.

This clonotype was detected many times. The chain employs TRBV6-1 and TRBJ2-2; TRBD2 is a possible D gene (6 bases). CDR1 MNHNS and CDR2 SASEGT come from the germline V gene. The ends were cut back, 6 bases at V and 0 bases at J, with 11 bases in the middle. This CDR3 has 15 residues. CDR3 loop: CASRRGDTNTGELFF. The CDR3 nucleotides are TGTGCCAGCAGACGCGGGGATACGAACACCGGGGAGCTGTTTTTT.

This clonotype was recorded many times. V usage is TRBV20-1 and J usage is TRBJ2-3; the D gene is possibly TRBD2 (5 bases). Germline V CDR1 and CDR2: DFQATT, SNEGSKA (reference sequence). V lost 4 bases and J 0 bases, leaving 11 bases between the germline ends. The CDR3 sequence is 14 residues long. CDR3 sequence reads: CSAIPGYSTDTQYF. CDR3 DNA sequence: TGCAGTGCTATTCCGGGATATAGCACAGATACGCAGTATTTT.